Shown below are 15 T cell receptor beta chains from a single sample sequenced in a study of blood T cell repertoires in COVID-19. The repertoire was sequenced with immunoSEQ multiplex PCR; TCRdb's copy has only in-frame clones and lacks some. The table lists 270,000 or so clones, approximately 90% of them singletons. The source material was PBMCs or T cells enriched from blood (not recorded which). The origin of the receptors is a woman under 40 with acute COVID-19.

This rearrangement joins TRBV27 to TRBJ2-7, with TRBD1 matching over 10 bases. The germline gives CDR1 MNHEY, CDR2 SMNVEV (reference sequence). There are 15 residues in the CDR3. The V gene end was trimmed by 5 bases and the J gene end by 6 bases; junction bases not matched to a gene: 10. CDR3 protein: CASSILRQGAIEQYF. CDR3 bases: TGTGCCAGCAGTATCCTGAGACAGGGGGCGATCGAGCAGTACTTC.

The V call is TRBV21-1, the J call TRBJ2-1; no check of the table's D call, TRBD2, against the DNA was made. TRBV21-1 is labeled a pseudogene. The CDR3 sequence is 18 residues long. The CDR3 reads CASSATGREAIAHNEQFF. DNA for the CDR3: TGTGCCAGCAGCGCCACGGGGCGGGAGGCAATAGCCCACAATGAGCAGTTCTTC.

The CDR3 region has the DNA TGTGCCAGCAGTGTGGCTGAGACCCAGTACTTC. Translation: CASSVAETQYF. The gene calls are TRBV25-1 and TRBJ2-5; D is ambiguous. Trimming removed 4 bases from V and 5 bases from J, with 5 bases in between. CDR3 length equals 11 residues. Germline assignment: CDR1 MGHDK and CDR2 SYGVNS.

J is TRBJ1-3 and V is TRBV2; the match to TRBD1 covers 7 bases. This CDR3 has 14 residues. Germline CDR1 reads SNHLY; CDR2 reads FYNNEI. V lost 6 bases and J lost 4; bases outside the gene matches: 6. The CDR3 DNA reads TGTGCCAGCAGGTTGACAGGGACCGGAAACACCATATATTTT. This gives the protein CASRLTGTGNTIYF.

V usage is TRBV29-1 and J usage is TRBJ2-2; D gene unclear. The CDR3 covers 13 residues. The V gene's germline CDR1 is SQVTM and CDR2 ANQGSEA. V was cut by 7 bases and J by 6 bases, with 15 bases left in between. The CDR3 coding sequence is TGCAGCGCTGCCGTTGCCGAGTCCGGGGAGCTGTTTTTT. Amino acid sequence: CSAAVAESGELFF.

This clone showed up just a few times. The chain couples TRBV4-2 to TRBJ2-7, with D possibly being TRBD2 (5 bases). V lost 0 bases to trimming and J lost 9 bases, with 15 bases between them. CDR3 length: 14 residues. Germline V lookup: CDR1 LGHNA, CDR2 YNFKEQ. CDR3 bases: TGTGCCAGCAGCCAAGAATACTCCGAGGGCGTGCAGTACTTC. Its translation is CASSQEYSEGVQYF.

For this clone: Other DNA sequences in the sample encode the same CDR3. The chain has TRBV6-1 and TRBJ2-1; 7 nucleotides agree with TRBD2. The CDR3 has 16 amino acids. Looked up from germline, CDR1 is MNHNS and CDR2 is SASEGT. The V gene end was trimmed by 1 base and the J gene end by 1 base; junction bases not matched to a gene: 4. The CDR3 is CASSEGTGGSYNEQFF. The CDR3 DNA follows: TGTGCCAGCAGTGAAGGGACGGGGGGTTCCTACAATGAGCAGTTCTTC.

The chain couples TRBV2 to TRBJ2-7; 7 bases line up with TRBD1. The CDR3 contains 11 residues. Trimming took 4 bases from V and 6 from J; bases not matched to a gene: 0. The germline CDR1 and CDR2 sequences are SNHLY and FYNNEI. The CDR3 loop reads CASSAGGEQYF. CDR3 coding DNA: TGTGCCAGCAGTGCAGGGGGCGAGCAGTACTTC.

CDR3 in amino acids: CASSHSSSGRADEQFF. The DNA for the CDR3 is TGTGCCAGCAGCCATTCATCTAGCGGGAGGGCGGACGAGCAGTTCTTC. This chain joins TRBV4-2 and TRBJ2-1; 12 positions agree with TRBD2. This CDR3 is built from 16 residues. V shed 3 bases and J 10 bases; nucleotides not matched to a gene: 10. Germline loops: CDR1 LGHNA, CDR2 YNFKEQ.

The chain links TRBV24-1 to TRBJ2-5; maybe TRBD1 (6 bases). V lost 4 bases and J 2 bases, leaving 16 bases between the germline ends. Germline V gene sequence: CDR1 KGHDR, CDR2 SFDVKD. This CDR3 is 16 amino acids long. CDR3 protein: CATSERAGTPQETQYF. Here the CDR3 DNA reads TGTGCCACCAGTGAGCGAGCCGGGACACCACAAGAGACCCAGTACTTC.

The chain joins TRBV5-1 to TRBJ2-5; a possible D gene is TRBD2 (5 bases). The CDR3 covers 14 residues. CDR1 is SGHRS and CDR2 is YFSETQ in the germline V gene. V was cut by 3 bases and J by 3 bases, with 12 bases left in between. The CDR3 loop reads CASSYTSREETQYF. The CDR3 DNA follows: TGCGCCAGCAGCTATACCTCGAGGGAAGAGACCCAGTACTTC.

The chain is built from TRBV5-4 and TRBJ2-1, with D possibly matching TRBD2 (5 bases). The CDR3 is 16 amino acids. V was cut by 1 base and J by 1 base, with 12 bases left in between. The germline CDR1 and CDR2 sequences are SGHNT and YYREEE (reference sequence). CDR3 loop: CASSLITGWSYNEQFF. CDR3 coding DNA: TGTGCCAGCAGCTTGATAACGGGATGGTCCTACAATGAGCAGTTCTTC.

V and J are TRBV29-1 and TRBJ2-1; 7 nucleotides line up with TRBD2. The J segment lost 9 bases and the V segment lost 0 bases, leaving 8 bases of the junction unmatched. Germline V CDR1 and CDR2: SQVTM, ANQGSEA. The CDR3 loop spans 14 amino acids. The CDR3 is CSVEDLGGRGEQFF. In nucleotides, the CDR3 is TGCAGCGTTGAAGATCTGGGAGGGAGGGGTGAGCAGTTCTTC.

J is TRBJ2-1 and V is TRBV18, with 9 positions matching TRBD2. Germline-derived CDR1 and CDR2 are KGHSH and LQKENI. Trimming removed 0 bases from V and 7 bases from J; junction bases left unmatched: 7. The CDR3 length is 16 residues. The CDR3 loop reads CASSPPVAGVINEQFF. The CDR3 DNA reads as TGTGCCAGCTCACCACCGGTAGCGGGAGTAATTAATGAGCAGTTCTTC.

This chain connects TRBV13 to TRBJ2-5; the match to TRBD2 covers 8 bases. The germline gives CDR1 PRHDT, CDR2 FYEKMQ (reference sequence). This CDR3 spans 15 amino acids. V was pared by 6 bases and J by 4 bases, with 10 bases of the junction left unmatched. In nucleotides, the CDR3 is TGTGCCAGCAGGAGTAGTAGCGGGATACGAGAGACCCAGTACTTC. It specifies CASRSSSGIRETQYF.